This T cell receptor beta chain was observed in a study of control samples from healthy donors and cancer patients. Produced via immunoSEQ multiplex PCR; TCRdb's table is partial and in-frame only. Here the sample spans about 63,000 clones, over 75% being singletons. This CDR3 contains 16 residues. J was trimmed by 8 bases and V by 4 bases; bases with no gene match: 14. Germline V gives CDR1 SGHNT, CDR2 YYREEE (reference sequence). The chain links TRBV5-4 to TRBJ1-4, with 7 positions matching TRBD1. This receptor was obtained from a man aged 40-50 years in good health. The sample comprised blood. CDR3 in DNA: TGTGCCAGCAGCCTACAACGGCGACAGGGAGGAGAAAAACTGTTTTTT. It yields the protein CASSLQRRQGGEKLFF.